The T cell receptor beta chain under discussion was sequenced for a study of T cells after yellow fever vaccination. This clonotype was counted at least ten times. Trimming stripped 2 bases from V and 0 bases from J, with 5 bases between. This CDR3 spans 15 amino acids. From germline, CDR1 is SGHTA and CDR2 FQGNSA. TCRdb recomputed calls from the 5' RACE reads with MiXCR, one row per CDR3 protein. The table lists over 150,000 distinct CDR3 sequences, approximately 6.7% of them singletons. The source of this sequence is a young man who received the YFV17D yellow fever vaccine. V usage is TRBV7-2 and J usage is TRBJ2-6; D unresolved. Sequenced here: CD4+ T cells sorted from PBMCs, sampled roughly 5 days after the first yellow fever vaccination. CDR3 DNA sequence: TGTGCCAGCAGCTTACCAGGCTCTGGGGCCAACGTCCTGACTTTC. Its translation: CASSLPGSGANVLTF.